The 24 T cell receptor beta chains given below trace back to one sample, sequenced in a study of neurological immune-mediated disorders. TCRdb reanalysed the 5' RACE reads using MiXCR and keeps one entry per CDR3 protein. The sample lists some 65,000 distinct CDR3 sequences; about 4% were seen once. The sample taken for sequencing was PBMCs. The receptor source for this set is a middle-aged man with multiple sclerosis.

The sample holds a few counts of this clonotype. A much larger clone lies one base from this, so it may be a read error. CDR3 in DNA: TGTGCCAGCAGCTTAACGGGACTTGAAGCTTTCTTT. Residues: CASSLTGLEAFF. V usage is TRBV6-6 and J usage is TRBJ1-1; D is perhaps TRBD1 (5 bases). V was trimmed by 6 bases and J by 7 bases, leaving 12 bases between them. The CDR3 is 12 amino acids. The germline V gene encodes CDR1 MNHNY and CDR2 SVGAGI (reference sequence).

This clonotype came up many times. The DNA for the CDR3 is TGTGCCAGCAGCCAAGTGGGGGTAGGAGATACGCAGTATTTT. Translated: CASSQVGVGDTQYF. V usage is TRBV3-1 and J usage is TRBJ2-3, with D tentatively TRBD1 or TRBD2 (5 bases each). CDR1 LGHDT and CDR2 YNNKEL come from the germline V gene (reference sequence). V was clipped by 1 base and J by 5 bases, with 10 bases between them. This CDR3 is 14 amino acids long.

At least ten counts were recorded for this clonotype. The chain couples TRBV11-2 to TRBJ2-5; 7 nucleotides line up with TRBD1. V shed 6 bases, J shed 5 bases, and the junction held 6 bases outside the gene matches. The CDR3 has 13 amino acids. Germline CDR1 SGHAT, CDR2 FQNNGV. This CDR3 is CASSKGARETQYF. The DNA of the CDR3 is TGTGCCAGCAGTAAGGGGGCGCGTGAGACCCAGTACTTC.

This clonotype was found many times. The V call is TRBV5-6, the J call TRBJ2-7, with D perhaps matching TRBD1 (6 bases). There are 15 residues in the CDR3. Germline CDR1 reads SGHDT; CDR2 reads YYEEEE. Trimming shortened V by 4 bases and J by 6 bases, and 20 bases separated the two germline ends. DNA for the CDR3: TGTGCCAGCAGCATATCACAGGGATATACCTTCGAGCAGTACTTC. Translated, it gives CASSISQGYTFEQYF.

V gene TRBV6-6 combines with J gene TRBJ2-7, with 7 bases aligning to TRBD1. This CDR3 comprises 13 residues. Per germline, CDR1 MNHNY and CDR2 SVGAGI (reference sequence). Trimming took 6 bases from V and 3 from J; bases not matched to a gene: 5. DNA for the CDR3: TGTGCCAGCAGCCGGGACAGCATCTACGAGCAGTACTTC. It codes for CASSRDSIYEQYF.

The chain couples TRBV7-2 to TRBJ2-7; tentatively, D is TRBD1 (6 bases). The V and J ends lost 5 bases and 3 bases respectively, with 14 bases between them. Germline V gives CDR1 SGHTA, CDR2 FQGNSA. The CDR3 spans 14 residues. The CDR3 is CASSQSTGYYEQYF. As DNA, the CDR3 is TGTGCCAGCAGCCAATCCACAGGGTACTACGAGCAGTACTTC.

The chain recombines TRBV27 with TRBJ2-3; D ambiguous. CDR3 length: 13 residues. V lost 3 bases and J lost 7, with 11 bases in between. The germline CDR1 and CDR2 sequences are MNHEY and SMNVEV (reference sequence). The CDR3 coding sequence is TGTGCCAGCAGTTTGACGGCCCCTAATACGCAGTATTTT. Amino acids: CASSLTAPNTQYF.

This clonotype was counted ten times or more. The rearrangement uses TRBV27 and TRBJ1-5; D is unclear. With 0 bases removed from V and 5 bases from J, the gap between germline ends came to 5 bases. Germline CDR1 MNHEY, CDR2 SMNVEV (reference sequence). The CDR3 runs to 13 residues. CDR3 protein: CASSLSRDQPQHF. CDR3 DNA: TGTGCCAGCAGTTTATCGCGCGATCAGCCCCAGCATTTT.

This clonotype came up many times. V usage is TRBV20-1 and J usage is TRBJ1-6, with D perhaps matching TRBD1 (6 bases). CDR3 length: 13 amino acids. Per the germline V gene, CDR1 is DFQATT and CDR2 is SNEGSKA (reference sequence). V was shortened by 7 bases and J by 18 bases, with 25 bases between the two germline ends. The chain's CDR3 is CSVEVGGIDLYHF. CDR3 DNA sequence: TGCAGTGTCGAGGTGGGGGGCATTGATCTTTACCACTTT.

The chain carries TRBV4-1 and TRBJ1-3; D remains unclear. The CDR3 sequence is 13 residues long. The germline CDR1 and CDR2 sequences are MGHRA and YSYEKL. The V and J ends lost 2 bases and 2 bases respectively, with 4 bases between them. The CDR3 DNA follows: TGCGCCAGCAGCCAACGAACTGGAAACACCATATATTTT. This encodes CASSQRTGNTIYF.

This clonotype showed up many times. The CDR3 sequence is CATSSFKMGGANVLTF. CDR3 nucleotide sequence: TGTGCCACCAGCAGTTTCAAAATGGGGGGGGCCAACGTCCTGACTTTC. The genes are TRBV15 and TRBJ2-6; D gene unclear. This CDR3 is 16 amino acids long. The germline CDR1 and CDR2 sequences are LNHNV and YYDKDF (reference sequence). The V and J ends lost 3 bases and 4 bases respectively, with 13 bases between them.

In its sample, this clonotype was seen many times. The rearrangement joins TRBV12-3 or TRBV12-4 to TRBJ1-6; 8 nucleotides align to TRBD1. There are 14 residues in the CDR3. V was pared by 4 bases and J by 7 bases, with 3 bases of the junction left unmatched. CDR3 sequence reads: CASSSTGANSPLHF. Here the CDR3 DNA reads TGTGCCAGCAGTTCGACAGGGGCGAATTCACCCCTCCACTTT.

This clonotype was recorded many times. The chain couples TRBV5-1 to TRBJ1-2; D is unresolved. V lost 3 bases and J lost 2, with 11 bases in between. Germline-derived CDR1 and CDR2 are SGHRS and YFSETQ. The CDR3 is made up of 14 amino acids. CDR3 in amino acids: CASSSPGLNYGYTF. The CDR3, as DNA: TGCGCCAGCAGCTCTCCTGGCTTAAACTATGGCTACACCTTC.

This chain connects TRBV5-1 to TRBJ1-1; D uncertain. Trimming shortened V by 4 bases and J by 0 bases, and 16 bases separated the two germline ends. From germline, CDR1 is SGHRS and CDR2 YFSETQ. CDR3 size: 16 residues. For the CDR3, the DNA is TGCGCCAGCAGCGAGACACCTGGAAACCTGAACACTGAAGCTTTCTTT. Amino acids: CASSETPGNLNTEAFF.

This clonotype was observed many times. The CDR3, as DNA: TGTGCCAGCAGCTGGACAGCAACTAATGAAAAACTGTTTTTT. Protein: CASSWTATNEKLFF. The chain has TRBV7-9 and TRBJ1-4; weak D call: TRBD1 (6 bases). The germline V gene encodes CDR1 SEHNR and CDR2 FQNEAQ (reference sequence). The V end lost 4 bases, the J end lost 0 bases, and 6 bases lay between the germline ends. The CDR3 covers 14 residues. Filled out from reference TRBV7-9 and TRBJ1-4, the complete variable domain reads DTGVSQNPRHKITKRGQNVTFRCDPISEHNRLYWYRQTLGQGPEFLTYFQNEAQLEKSRLLSDRFSAERPKGSFSTLEIQRTEQGDSAMYLCASSWTATNEKLFFGSGTQLSVL.

About this clonotype: The junction does not match germline at one end; this may be a read error. The chain carries TRBV28 and TRBJ2-5; the match to TRBD2 covers 7 bases. CDR1 MDHEN and CDR2 SYDVKM come from the germline V gene. The CDR3 consists of 15 residues. CDR3 loop: CVSSNGLEFPETQYF. DNA of the CDR3: TGTGTCAGCAGCAATGGACTAGAGTTTCCAGAGACCCAGTACTTC.

This clonotype was detected ten times or more. The rearrangement uses TRBV6-1 and TRBJ2-3, with TRBD2 matching over 10 bases. With 5 bases clipped from V and 4 bases from J, the junction kept 12 bases outside the gene matches. This CDR3 is 17 amino acids long. Germline assignment: CDR1 MNHNS and CDR2 SASEGT. The CDR3 coding sequence is TGTGCCAGCAGTTTACAACCGGGACTAGCGAGGGCAGATACGCAGTATTTT. Encoded protein: CASSLQPGLARADTQYF.

This clonotype was seen at least ten times. V is TRBV20-1 and J is TRBJ2-1, with 8 bases matching TRBD2. There are 16 residues in the CDR3. With V trimmed by 0 bases and J by 2 bases, 6 bases remained unmatched. From germline, CDR1 is DFQATT and CDR2 SNEGSKA (reference sequence). CDR3 coding DNA: TGCAGTGCTAGAGATCCGGGGGGGAGCACCTACAATGAGCAGTTCTTC. Translating gives CSARDPGGSTYNEQFF.

This clonotype was seen ten or more times. CDR3 nucleotides: TGTGCCAGCAGCCGCTTACGGTCCGAGCAGTACTTC. Residues: CASSRLRSEQYF. The chain uses TRBV3-1 and TRBJ2-7; D is unresolved. V shed 4 bases and J shed 6 bases, with 10 bases lying between them. The CDR3 is 12 residues long. Germline CDR1 and CDR2: LGHDT and YNNKEL (reference sequence).

The V gene is TRBV3-1, the J gene TRBJ2-3; 15 bases are a match to TRBD2. J lost 5 bases, V lost 4 bases, and 13 bases had no gene match. Germline V CDR1 and CDR2: LGHDT, YNNKEL (reference sequence). This CDR3 contains 19 residues. The CDR3 region has the DNA TGTGCCAGCAGCCTCGGACTAGCGGGGGGGCCAATAAACAGAGATACGCAGTATTTT. Translated, it gives CASSLGLAGGPINRDTQYF.

This clonotype was recorded many times. The chain has TRBV12-3 or TRBV12-4 and TRBJ2-6; D may be TRBD2 (6 bases). There are 18 residues in the CDR3. Trimming stripped 6 bases from V and 0 bases from J, with 18 bases between. The CDR3 here is CASRGAGTPPSGANVLTF. CDR3 nucleotides: TGTGCCAGCAGGGGAGCCGGGACTCCACCCTCTGGGGCCAACGTCCTGACTTTC.

This clonotype was seen many times. The chain joins TRBV18 to TRBJ2-2, with no clear D. Germline values: CDR1 KGHSH, CDR2 LQKENI. The CDR3 runs 14 residues. V dropped 3 bases and J dropped 0 bases, with 5 bases sitting between them. CDR3 protein: CASSPSTNTGELFF. The CDR3 coding sequence is TGTGCCAGCTCACCCTCGACGAACACCGGGGAGCTGTTTTTT.

A few counts support this clonotype. The chain couples TRBV12-3 or TRBV12-4 to TRBJ2-3; D might be TRBD1 or TRBD2, each matching 5 bases. This CDR3 has 15 amino acids. Trimming left V 5 bases short and J 6 bases short, with 18 bases between. This CDR3 reads CASSPRDRGGDTQYF. The CDR3 DNA reads TGTGCCAGCAGTCCCCGGGATAGGGGCGGCGATACGCAGTATTTT.

This clonotype was seen only a few times. V and J are TRBV5-5 and TRBJ2-2, with a tentative D call TRBD2 (5 bases). V was clipped by 5 bases and J by 3 bases, with 8 bases between them. CDR1 is SGHKS, CDR2 YYEKEE, per germline (reference sequence). The CDR3 loop spans 13 amino acids. In nucleotides, the CDR3 is TGTGCCAGCAGGTGGGGAGACACCGGGGAGCTGTTTTTT. This encodes CASRWGDTGELFF.